The 24 T cell receptor beta chains in this list originate from one sample, sequenced in a study of blood T cell repertoires in COVID-19 (dated by TCRdb to about 2020). The method was the immunoSEQ multiplex PCR assay. The clones in this table, taken by TCRdb from immuneACCESS, are in-frame only. Not every clone is retained; where verified, under half of the shortfall comes from an unresolved V gene, and the cause of the rest is unknown. The sample contains under 12,000 clones, about 87% of them found a single time. The biggest ten clones account for under 6% of the sample. The sequenced sample was peripheral blood. Every receptor here comes from a human donor in a cohort sampled during active COVID-19.

The chain uses TRBV12-3 or TRBV12-4 and TRBJ2-1, with 7 bases aligning to TRBD1. The V segment lost 7 bases and the J segment 14 bases; nucleotides outside the gene matches: 11. The CDR3 totals 12 residues. For the CDR3, the DNA is TGTGCCAGCACCATGCTCCGGGACAGAAAGTTCTTC. As protein: CASTMLRDRKFF.

This chain joins TRBV6-2 or TRBV6-3 and TRBJ1-4, with D unclear. The V gene lost 5 bases and the J gene lost 6 bases, with 7 bases spanning the gap. Germline V gene lookup returns CDR1 MNHEY and CDR2 SVGEGT. The CDR3 spans 12 residues. Written as DNA, the CDR3 is TGTGCCAGCAGTGGAGTGGATGAAAAACTGTTTTTT. This gives the protein CASSGVDEKLFF.

The J gene is TRBJ2-1, the V gene TRBV4-2; 9 bases are a match to TRBD2. The CDR3 has 19 residues. CDR1 is LGHNA, CDR2 YNFKEQ, per germline. J was trimmed by 6 bases and V by 0 bases; bases with no gene match: 15. CDR3 residues: CASSQDSRLADPRGNEQFF. CDR3 sequence (DNA): TGTGCCAGCAGCCAAGATAGCCGACTAGCGGATCCCAGGGGCAATGAGCAGTTCTTC.

V and J are TRBV7-3 and TRBJ2-3; 7 bases are a match to TRBD1. The J segment lost 2 bases and the V segment lost 4 bases, leaving 6 bases of the junction unmatched. The CDR3 loop spans 15 amino acids. Germline CDR1 is SGHTA and CDR2 is FQGTGA. The CDR3 loop reads CASSSQQGTTDTQYF. The CDR3 DNA sequence: TGTGCCAGCAGCTCACAACAGGGGACCACAGATACGCAGTATTTT. The full variable domain, in which reference TRBV7-3 and TRBJ2-3 provide the parts outside the CDR3, is GAGVSQTPSNKVTEKGKYVELRCDPISGHTALYWYRQSLGQGPEFLIYFQGTGAADDSGLPNDRFFAVRPEGSVSTLKIQRTERGDSAVYLCASSSQQGTTDTQYFGPGTRLTVL.

V is TRBV5-6 and J is TRBJ2-3, with 7 bases matching TRBD2. CDR1 is SGHDT and CDR2 is YYEEEE in the germline V gene. CDR3 length equals 18 residues. V lost 0 bases to trimming and J lost 3 bases; unmatched junction nucleotides: 13. The CDR3 nucleotides read TGTGCCAGCAGCTTGGCGGGGCGCGGGGGATTCTTGACAGATACGCAGTATTTT. Amino acid sequence: CASSLAGRGGFLTDTQYF.

With respect to this clone: An end of the junction does not agree with germline; a read error may underlie this. The gene calls are TRBV2 and TRBJ2-6; 7 positions agree with TRBD2. Germline V lookup: CDR1 SNHLY, CDR2 FYNNEI. The CDR3 has 17 residues. Here the CDR3 DNA reads TGTCCCAGCAGTGATTTGGGGGGGGTAACTGGGGCCAACGTCCTGACTTTC. Its translation: CPSSDLGGVTGANVLTF.

The J gene is TRBJ2-7, the V gene TRBV18, with TRBD1 identical over 8 bases. The CDR3 has 17 residues. Germline CDR1 reads KGHSH; CDR2 reads LQKENI. Trimming removed 0 bases from V and 2 bases from J; junction bases left unmatched: 9. Here the CDR3 reads CASSPPNRPGQAYEQYF. The CDR3 DNA reads TGTGCCAGCTCACCACCGAATCGGCCGGGACAGGCCTACGAGCAGTACTTC. Full variable domain (outside the CDR3, taken from reference TRBV18 and TRBJ2-7): NAGVMQNPRHLVRRRGQEARLRCSPMKGHSHVYWYRQLPEEGLKFMVYLQKENIIDESGMPKERFSAEFPKEGPSILRIQQVVRGDSAAYFCASSPPNRPGQAYEQYFGPGTRLTVT.

The rearrangement links TRBV6-6 to TRBJ2-1; 14 nucleotides agree with TRBD2. Trimming at V came to 5 bases and at J to 6 bases, leaving 12 bases not matched to a gene. The CDR3 sequence is 18 residues long. The germline CDR1 and CDR2 sequences are MNHNY and SVGAGI (reference sequence). CDR3 in amino acids: CASSHTVTSGRVSNEQFF. The CDR3 nucleotides read TGTGCCAGCAGTCACACCGTGACTAGCGGGAGGGTTAGCAATGAGCAGTTCTTC.

CDR3 residues: CASSLTSGHYNEQFF. As DNA, the CDR3 is TGTGCCAGCAGCTTGACTAGCGGGCACTACAATGAGCAGTTCTTC. This rearrangement joins TRBV7-2 to TRBJ2-1; 10 nucleotides align to TRBD2. Germline V gene data show CDR1 as SGHTA and CDR2 as FQGNSA. The CDR3 contains 15 residues. Trimming took 3 bases from V and 3 from J; bases not matched to a gene: 2.

This clone occurred a few times. V and J are TRBV3-1 (or the pseudogene TRBV3-2) and TRBJ1-1; D gene ambiguous. Germline values: CDR1 LGHDT, CDR2 YNNKEL (reference sequence). CDR3 length equals 13 residues. The V and J ends lost 4 bases and 4 bases respectively, with 10 bases between them. Written as DNA, the CDR3 is TGTGCCAGCAGCCCAGTTCGGAGCACTGAAGCTTTCTTT. Its translation: CASSPVRSTEAFF.

The chain is built from TRBV15 and TRBJ1-1; 9 bases map to TRBD1. Per the germline V gene, CDR1 is LNHNV and CDR2 is YYDKDF (reference sequence). J gave up 1 base and V 3 bases, and 12 bases lay outside the gene matches. This CDR3 has 18 residues. CDR3 residues: CATSSFVSGQGPNTEAFF. The DNA of the CDR3 is TGTGCCACCAGCAGTTTTGTCTCGGGACAGGGACCGAACACTGAAGCTTTCTTT. Full variable domain (remainder filled in from reference TRBV15 and TRBJ1-1): DAMVIQNPRYQVTQFGKPVTLSCSQTLNHNVMYWYQQKSSQAPKLLFHYYDKDFNNEADTPDNFQSRRPNTSFCFLDIRSPGLGDTAMYLCATSSFVSGQGPNTEAFFGQGTRLTVV.

V is TRBV4-3 and J is TRBJ1-3, with 7 bases that match TRBD1. The V segment lost 3 bases and the J segment 2 bases; nucleotides outside the gene matches: 4. The CDR3 totals 15 residues. CDR1 is LGHNA, CDR2 YSLEER, per germline. CDR3 nucleotides: TGCGCCAGCAGCCATCAACAGGGGCCTGGAAACACCATATATTTT. This encodes CASSHQQGPGNTIYF.

This chain joins TRBV20-1 and TRBJ2-1, with 8 positions matching TRBD2. The CDR3 has 19 amino acids. V lost 3 bases to trimming and J lost 3 bases; unmatched junction nucleotides: 19. In germline, CDR1 is DFQATT, CDR2 SNEGSKA (reference sequence). The CDR3 DNA is TGCAGTGCTAGTTGGGAGGGAGGTCTACGGGAGGGCCACTACAATGAGCAGTTCTTC. Translated: CSASWEGGLREGHYNEQFF.

Here the CDR3 reads CASSHQTDTQYF. In DNA, the CDR3 is TGCGCCAGCAGCCATCAGACAGATACGCAGTATTTT. This chain uses TRBV4-1 with TRBJ2-3; unclear D gene. This CDR3 is built from 12 residues. V was pared by 3 bases and J by 3 bases, with 4 bases between. Germline CDR1 MGHRA, CDR2 YSYEKL.

This rearrangement joins TRBV9 to TRBJ1-2; 9 bases fit TRBD1. The length of the CDR3 is 18 residues. Germline CDR1 and CDR2: SGDLS and YYNGEE. V lost 3 bases and J lost 5; bases outside the gene matches: 17. CDR3 nucleotides: TGTGCCAGCAGCGGCCGAACCGGGACAGGGAGAGAAGGGTATGGCTACACCTTC. Residues: CASSGRTGTGREGYGYTF.

This rearrangement joins TRBV4-1 to TRBJ1-4; maybe TRBD1 (5 bases). V lost 0 bases and J 0 bases, leaving 14 bases between the germline ends. This CDR3 spans 18 amino acids. Germline values: CDR1 MGHRA, CDR2 YSYEKL. The CDR3 region is CASSQDGWGLTTNEKLFF. The CDR3 nucleotides are TGCGCCAGCAGCCAAGATGGCTGGGGCTTAACAACTAATGAAAAACTGTTTTTT.

The chain employs TRBV28 and TRBJ1-2; 7 nucleotides align to TRBD1. V trimming: 6 bases; J trimming: 1 base; junction bases outside the gene matches: 17. The CDR3 is 18 amino acids. CDR1 is MDHEN, CDR2 SYDVKM, per germline. The CDR3 DNA follows: TGTGCCAGCAGCCTGGTGGGGCAGGGGGACCTCTTTAACTATGGCTACACCTTC. Encoded protein: CASSLVGQGDLFNYGYTF.

CDR3 sequence (DNA): TGTGCCAGCAGTTCCGGGACAGGGGTCGGCTACACCTTC. This codes for CASSSGTGVGYTF. The chain carries TRBV12-3 or TRBV12-4 and TRBJ1-2, with 10 bases lining up with TRBD1. The junction had 4 bases not matched to a gene; V was cut back by 4 bases and J by 8 bases. The CDR3 is made up of 13 amino acids.

This chain joins TRBV18 and TRBJ2-7; D uncertain. The V gene's germline CDR1 is KGHSH and CDR2 LQKENI. The CDR3 extends over 15 amino acids. V lost 3 bases, J lost 3 bases, and 15 bases lay in between. The CDR3 spells CASSPELGSGYEQYF. In DNA, the CDR3 is TGTGCCAGCTCACCGGAGCTGGGTAGTGGCTACGAGCAGTACTTC. Full variable domain (rest looked up from reference TRBV18 and TRBJ2-7): NAGVMQNPRHLVRRRGQEARLRCSPMKGHSHVYWYRQLPEEGLKFMVYLQKENIIDESGMPKERFSAEFPKEGPSILRIQQVVRGDSAAYFCASSPELGSGYEQYFGPGTRLTVT.

The V gene is TRBV6-6, the J gene TRBJ2-2; 9 positions match TRBD1. V lost 3 bases to trimming and J lost 5 bases; unmatched junction nucleotides: 4. CDR1 and CDR2 (germline): MNHNY, SVGAGI (reference sequence). The CDR3 has 15 residues. The CDR3 coding sequence is TGTGCCAGCAGTTATACAGGGGGCGAAACCGGGGAGCTGTTTTTT. Translation gives CASSYTGGETGELFF.

The gene calls are TRBV6-5 and TRBJ1-2, with TRBD1 identical over 8 bases. V shed 6 bases, J shed 8 bases, and the junction held 11 bases outside the gene matches. The germline CDR1 and CDR2 sequences are MNHEY and SVGAGI. The length of the CDR3 is 14 residues. This CDR3 reads CASRTWTGRRGYTF. In DNA form, the CDR3 reads TGTGCCAGCAGGACTTGGACAGGGCGTAGAGGCTACACCTTC.

V usage is TRBV7-9 and J usage is TRBJ1-2; no clear D gene. CDR1 SEHNR and CDR2 FQNEAQ come from the germline V gene (reference sequence). CDR3 size: 13 residues. The CDR3 nucleotides read TGTGCTTCGACGGAGCCTGCTAACTATGGCTACACCTTC. It codes for CASTEPANYGYTF.

The rearrangement uses TRBV28 and TRBJ1-1; 7 nucleotides match TRBD1. V lost 7 bases, J lost 1 base, and 15 bases stayed unmatched. Germline CDR1 MDHEN, CDR2 SYDVKM. CDR3 length: 17 residues. The CDR3 DNA sequence: TGTGCCAGCATAGCAGGGACAGTTAATTATCCGAACACTGAAGCTTTCTTT. This translates into CASIAGTVNYPNTEAFF. Full variable domain (remainder filled in from reference TRBV28 and TRBJ1-1): DVKVTQSSRYLVKRTGEKVFLECVQDMDHENMFWYRQDPGLGLRLIYFSYDVKMKEKGDIPEGYSVSREKKERFSLILESASTNQTSMYLCASIAGTVNYPNTEAFFGQGTRLTVV.

V and J are TRBV19 and TRBJ2-5; D is perhaps TRBD1 (7 bases). Germline loops: CDR1 LNHDA, CDR2 SQIVND (reference sequence). This CDR3 comprises 14 residues. V shed 3 bases and J shed 5 bases, with 13 bases lying between them. Here the CDR3 reads CASSIKGAGETQYF. The CDR3 nucleotides are TGTGCCAGTAGTATCAAGGGGGCGGGGGAGACCCAGTACTTC.